Listed below are T cell receptor beta chains from one sample, sequenced in a study of beta chain features in type 1 diabetes. The method was immunoSEQ multiplex PCR; TCRdb's version includes in-frame clones alone and lacks a portion of them. Among about 410,000 clones listed, about 15% were seen once. The sequenced sample was naive CD4+ T cells from blood. Receptor source: a man aged 25 to 40 in good health. Each CDR3 is given with its conserved first and last residue. Each record gives: CDR3 protein, CDR3 length, clone size, J gene, V gene. Expanded clones are given a class, and other clones once, few, many or no size at all.

cdr3_aa: CASSFTPGGSVGTGELFF
cdr3_length: 18
clone_size: NA
j_call: TRBJ2-2
v_call: TRBV7-8

cdr3_aa: CASSVSSGSETQYF
cdr3_length: 14
clone_size: few
j_call: TRBJ2-5
v_call: TRBV9

cdr3_aa: CSVGQLWGMSHEQFF
cdr3_length: 15
clone_size: few
j_call: TRBJ2-1
v_call: TRBV29-1

cdr3_aa: CSVVRAGPVNEAFF
cdr3_length: 14
clone_size: few
j_call: TRBJ1-1
v_call: TRBV29-1

cdr3_aa: CASSEGTAGETQYF
cdr3_length: 14
clone_size: NA
j_call: TRBJ2-5
v_call: TRBV6-1

cdr3_aa: CASSFEGLGGYTF
cdr3_length: 13
clone_size: few
j_call: TRBJ1-2
v_call: TRBV7-2

cdr3_aa: CASSSNSGANVLTF
cdr3_length: 14
clone_size: NA
j_call: TRBJ2-6
v_call: TRBV7-6

cdr3_aa: CASSFGLAVEETQYF
cdr3_length: 15
clone_size: NA
j_call: TRBJ2-5
v_call: TRBV7-7

cdr3_aa: CASSPSGTSGDEQFF
cdr3_length: 15
clone_size: NA
j_call: TRBJ2-1
v_call: TRBV2

cdr3_aa: CASSHPGVAGTSTDTQYF
cdr3_length: 18
clone_size: few
j_call: TRBJ2-3
v_call: TRBV14

cdr3_aa: CATSRDPVRRAYNSPLHF
cdr3_length: 18
clone_size: NA
j_call: TRBJ1-6
v_call: TRBV15

cdr3_aa: CASSLRDGREETQYF
cdr3_length: 15
clone_size: few
j_call: TRBJ2-5
v_call: TRBV7-8

cdr3_aa: CAWSAPDWAFF
cdr3_length: 11
clone_size: few
j_call: TRBJ1-1
v_call: TRBV30

cdr3_aa: CASSLAAGGETQYF
cdr3_length: 14
clone_size: few
j_call: TRBJ2-5
v_call: TRBV7-2

cdr3_aa: CASSSGPGRNGNTIYF
cdr3_length: 16
clone_size: NA
j_call: TRBJ1-3
v_call: TRBV7-2

cdr3_aa: CASSPLMRDDSNYGYTF
cdr3_length: 17
clone_size: NA
j_call: TRBJ1-2
v_call: TRBV11-3

cdr3_aa: CSAGSPETQYF
cdr3_length: 11
clone_size: NA
j_call: TRBJ2-5
v_call: TRBV20-1

cdr3_aa: CASSLGLAGATDTQYF
cdr3_length: 16
clone_size: NA
j_call: TRBJ2-3
v_call: TRBV7-2

cdr3_aa: CASSQGNSNQPQHF
cdr3_length: 14
clone_size: NA
j_call: TRBJ1-5
v_call: TRBV4-3

cdr3_aa: CATAVEAGGPFF
cdr3_length: 12
clone_size: few
j_call: TRBJ2-1
v_call: TRBV15

cdr3_aa: CASSYSARRQETQYF
cdr3_length: 15
clone_size: NA
j_call: TRBJ2-5
v_call: TRBV6-5

cdr3_aa: CSVWTRLAGATDTQYF
cdr3_length: 16
clone_size: NA
j_call: TRBJ2-3
v_call: TRBV29-1

cdr3_aa: CAWSVANTIYF
cdr3_length: 11
clone_size: NA
j_call: TRBJ1-3
v_call: TRBV30

cdr3_aa: CASSQEAPIRHNEQFF
cdr3_length: 16
clone_size: NA
j_call: TRBJ2-1
v_call: TRBV4-3

cdr3_aa: CASSAITGGDEQFF
cdr3_length: 14
clone_size: NA
j_call: TRBJ2-1
v_call: TRBV9

cdr3_aa: CASNQGHSSYNEQFF
cdr3_length: 15
clone_size: few
j_call: TRBJ2-1
v_call: TRBV5-1

cdr3_aa: CASSLSTSGRVMGNEQFF
cdr3_length: 18
clone_size: few
j_call: TRBJ2-1
v_call: TRBV9